This passage covers 12 T cell receptor beta chains from one sample sequenced in a study of blood T cell repertoires in COVID-19. Generated by immunoSEQ multiplex PCR, the TCRdb table keeps only in-frame clones and is missing some. This sample carries 95,000 to 150,000 clones, around 83% of them seen once, and the ten largest clones take about 6.3%. Specimen: peripheral blood. The receptors originated from an elderly man with active or convalescent COVID-19.

In nucleotides, the CDR3 is TGTGCCAGCTCACCCCCGACAGGGGCCTTAGGCACTGAAGCTTTCTTT. Protein sequence: CASSPPTGALGTEAFF. The genes are TRBV18 and TRBJ1-1; 8 bases align to TRBD1. Losses at the gene ends were 3 bases for V and 4 bases for J; bases not matched to a gene: 10. There are 16 residues in the CDR3. Germline V gene lookup returns CDR1 KGHSH and CDR2 LQKENI.

This chain uses TRBV9 with TRBJ1-3; D possibly corresponds to TRBD1 (6 bases). With 4 bases removed from V and 0 bases from J, the gap between germline ends came to 11 bases. Germline V gives CDR1 SGDLS, CDR2 YYNGEE. CDR3 length: 15 amino acids. The CDR3 loop reads CASSFGQLSGNTIYF. Here the CDR3 DNA reads TGTGCCAGCAGCTTTGGACAGCTCTCTGGAAACACCATATATTTT.

In this sample, this clone turned up a few times. The chain is built from TRBV19 and TRBJ1-6, with TRBD1 matching 8 bases. The CDR3 runs to 19 residues. With V trimmed by 6 bases and J by 1 base, 14 bases remained unmatched. Germline loops: CDR1 LNHDA, CDR2 SQIVND (reference sequence). The CDR3 nucleotides read TGTGCCAGTAGATCGGTTGGCAGGGGGCTTGGATCCTATAATTCACCCCTCCACTTT. This codes for CASRSVGRGLGSYNSPLHF.

The chain recombines TRBV7-2 with TRBJ2-7; TRBD2 agrees at 9 bases. The germline V gene encodes CDR1 SGHTA and CDR2 FQGNSA. This CDR3 spans 15 amino acids. The V and J ends lost 8 bases and 7 bases, in that order; junction bases with no gene match: 15. CDR3 DNA: TGTGCCAGCTCAAAGTACGCTAGCGGGGCGGGTGAGCAGTACTTC. Its protein product is CASSKYASGAGEQYF.

The CDR3 nucleotides read TGCGCCAGCAGTCCGGACGTACAGGGGACGAACACTGAAGCTTTCTTT. Protein: CASSPDVQGTNTEAFF. The gene calls are TRBV10-1 and TRBJ1-1; 7 bases fit TRBD1. The CDR3 contains 16 residues. The germline CDR1 and CDR2 sequences are WNHNN and SYGVQD (reference sequence). Germline trimming cut 5 bases from V and 1 base from J; bases unmatched to any gene: 10.

CDR3 in DNA: TGTGCCAGCAGTTTCCCGGACAGGGAGTATTACGAGCAGTACTTC. Protein product: CASSFPDREYYEQYF. V and J are TRBV28 and TRBJ2-7, with 8 nucleotides matching TRBD1. Trimming cost V 3 bases and J 4 bases; bases outside gene matches: 8. CDR1 and CDR2 from the germline V gene are MDHEN and SYDVKM. The length of the CDR3 is 15 residues.

The V gene is TRBV19, the J gene TRBJ1-1; a possible D gene is TRBD1 (6 bases). V shed 5 bases and J shed 1 base, with 11 bases lying between them. The CDR3 runs 14 residues. Germline-derived CDR1 and CDR2 are LNHDA and SQIVND (reference sequence). Here the CDR3 DNA reads TGTGCCAGTAGTGGGGGCGCGGGGAACACTGAAGCTTTCTTT. This gives the protein CASSGGAGNTEAFF.

The chain is built from TRBV10-3 and TRBJ2-3; 8 bases agree with TRBD2. V was pared by 2 bases and J by 0 bases, with 4 bases of the junction left unmatched. Per the germline V gene, CDR1 is ENHRY and CDR2 is SYGVKD. CDR3 size: 16 residues. The CDR3 DNA follows: TGTGCCATCAGTGAGAAACTAGCGGCTAGCACAGATACGCAGTATTTT. It specifies CAISEKLAASTDTQYF.

This clone was seen more than once but under ten times. J is TRBJ1-1 and V is TRBV30, with 8 bases that match TRBD1. After removal of 4 bases from V and 1 base from J, the junction contained 8 bases not matched to a gene. CDR1 and CDR2 from the germline V gene are GTSNPN and SVGIG (reference sequence). The CDR3 sequence is 15 residues long. CDR3 DNA: TGTGCCTGGATAGGGCAGGGGGCGCAGAACACTGAAGCTTTCTTT. This encodes CAWIGQGAQNTEAFF.

This clone was found once. This chain links TRBV7-8 with TRBJ2-2, with 8 nucleotides matching TRBD2. The CDR3 is 17 amino acids. The trim removed 5 bases at V and 1 base at J, leaving 9 bases unmatched. Per germline, CDR1 SGHVS and CDR2 FQNEAQ. This chain's CDR3 is CASSAHWAGGNTGELFF. The DNA for the CDR3 is TGTGCCAGCAGCGCCCATTGGGCGGGGGGGAACACCGGGGAGCTGTTTTTT.

The chain joins TRBV24-1 to TRBJ1-2; 10 positions match TRBD1. The CDR3 runs to 14 residues. Per the germline V gene, CDR1 is KGHDR and CDR2 is SFDVKD. V was pared by 4 bases and J by 7 bases, with 5 bases of the junction left unmatched. In DNA, the CDR3 is TGTGCCACCAGTGAGGGACAGGGGCGTGGTGGCTACACCTTC. As protein: CATSEGQGRGGYTF.

The chain combines TRBV6-5 with TRBJ1-2, with 10 bases that match TRBD1. The trim removed 6 bases at V and 4 bases at J, leaving 5 bases unmatched. Per germline, CDR1 MNHEY and CDR2 SVGAGI. CDR3 size: 14 residues. The CDR3 sequence: CASRGDRGSYGYTF. CDR3 in DNA: TGTGCCAGCAGGGGGGACAGGGGAAGCTATGGCTACACCTTC.